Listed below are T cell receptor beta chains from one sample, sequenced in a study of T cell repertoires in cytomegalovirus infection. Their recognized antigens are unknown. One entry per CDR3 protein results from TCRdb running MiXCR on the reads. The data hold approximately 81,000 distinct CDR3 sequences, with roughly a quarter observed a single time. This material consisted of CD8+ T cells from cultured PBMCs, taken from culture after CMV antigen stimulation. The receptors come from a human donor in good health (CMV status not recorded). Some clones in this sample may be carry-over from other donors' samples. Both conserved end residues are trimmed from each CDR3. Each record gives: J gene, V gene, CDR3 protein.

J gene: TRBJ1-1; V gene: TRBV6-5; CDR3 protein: ASSYQQGGNTEAF
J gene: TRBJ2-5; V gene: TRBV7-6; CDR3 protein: ASSLTEGRETQY
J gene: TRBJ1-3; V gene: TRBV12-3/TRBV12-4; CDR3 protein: ASSSSEGGHSGNTIY
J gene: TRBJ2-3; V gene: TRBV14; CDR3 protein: ASSLGVLDTDTQY
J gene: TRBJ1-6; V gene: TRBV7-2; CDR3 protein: ASSLGTAHYSPLH
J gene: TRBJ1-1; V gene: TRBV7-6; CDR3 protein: ASSLEGIHGAF
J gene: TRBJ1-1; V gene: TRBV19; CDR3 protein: ASKGRTGMNTEAF
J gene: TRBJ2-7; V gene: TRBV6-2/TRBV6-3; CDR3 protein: ASGLAGLNYEQY
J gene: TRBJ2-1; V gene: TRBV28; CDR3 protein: ASSLSENEQF
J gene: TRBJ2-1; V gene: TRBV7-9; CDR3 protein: ASSLVGPANEQF
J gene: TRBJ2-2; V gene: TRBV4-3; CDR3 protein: ASSQVSGLGGELF
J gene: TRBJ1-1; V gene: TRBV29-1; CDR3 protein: SVDGLNTEAF
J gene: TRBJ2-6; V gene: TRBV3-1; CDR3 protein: ASSQRTTSPNAGANVLT
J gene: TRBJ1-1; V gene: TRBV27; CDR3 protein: ASSLSYGFPGMNTEAF